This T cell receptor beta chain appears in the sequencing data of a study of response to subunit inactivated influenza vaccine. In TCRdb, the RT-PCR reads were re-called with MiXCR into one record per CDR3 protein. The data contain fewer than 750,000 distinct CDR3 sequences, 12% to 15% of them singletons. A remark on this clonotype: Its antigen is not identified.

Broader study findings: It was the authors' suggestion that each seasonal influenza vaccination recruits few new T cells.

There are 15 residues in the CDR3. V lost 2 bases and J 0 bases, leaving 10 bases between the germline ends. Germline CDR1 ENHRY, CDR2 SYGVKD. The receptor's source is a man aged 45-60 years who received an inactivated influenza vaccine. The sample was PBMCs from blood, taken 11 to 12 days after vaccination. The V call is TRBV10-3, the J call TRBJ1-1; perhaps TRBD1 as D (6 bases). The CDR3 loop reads CAISENWGLNTEAFF. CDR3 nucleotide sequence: TGTGCCATCAGTGAGAATTGGGGGCTGAACACTGAAGCTTTCTTT.